These T cell receptor beta chains were read from a single sample in a study of vaccination and CD4 T cells after COVID-19. TCRdb fed the PCR reads into MiXCR, producing one record per CDR3 protein. This sample has about 12,000 distinct CDR3 sequences, with 25% to 30% found just once. These TCRs are of unknown antigen specificity. The sequencing here drew on CD4+ T cells from blood, cultured in vitro, taken before SARS-CoV-2 vaccination. These receptors came from a human donor who received a COVID-19 vaccine. The CDR3 runs from the conserved cysteine through the conserved F or W. Each record gives: CDR3 DNA, CDR3 protein, J gene, D gene, V gene, clone size. A D gene is named only where the DNA matches it firmly. Some rows have no size entry. The others give once, few or many, or a class for an expanded clone.

DNA: TGTGCCACCAGTGATACAGGGAGGATCGCAGATACGCAGTATTTT
CDR3: CATSDTGRIADTQYF
J: TRBJ2-3
D: NA
V: TRBV24-1
size: large

DNA: TGTGCCAGCAGCTTTTCACTAGCGGGGGGCCCTACCGTGTTAAGCTCCTACGAGCAGTACTTC
CDR3: CASSFSLAGGPTVLSSYEQYF
J: TRBJ2-7
D: TRBD2
V: TRBV5-6
size: NA

DNA: TGTGCCACCAGTGATTTAAGAGGGGAGCTGTTTTTT
CDR3: CATSDLRGELFF
J: TRBJ2-2
D: NA
V: TRBV24-1
size: NA

DNA: TGTGCCAGCAGCCTACTCAGGGGGTACTATGGCTACACCTTC
CDR3: CASSLLRGYYGYTF
J: TRBJ1-2
D: TRBD1
V: TRBV5-6
size: NA

DNA: TGCAGTGCATACGGGGGCAGCTCCTACAATGAGCAGTTCTTC
CDR3: CSAYGGSSYNEQFF
J: TRBJ2-1
D: NA
V: TRBV20-1
size: few

DNA: TGCAGCGTTGTTGGTCTTTCCTACGAGCAGTACTTC
CDR3: CSVVGLSYEQYF
J: TRBJ2-7
D: NA
V: TRBV29-1
size: NA

DNA: TGCGCCAGCAGCTATTCTACAGGGGACTATGGCTACACCTTC
CDR3: CASSYSTGDYGYTF
J: TRBJ1-2
D: TRBD1
V: TRBV5-1
size: NA

DNA: TGTGCCAGCAGTCGGAACATCGGCACCGGGGAGCTGTTTTTT
CDR3: CASSRNIGTGELFF
J: TRBJ2-2
D: NA
V: TRBV6-1
size: NA

DNA: TGCGCCAGCAGCTTGGGGGTTAATAGGGACACCGGGGAGCTGTTTTTT
CDR3: CASSLGVNRDTGELFF
J: TRBJ2-2
D: NA
V: TRBV5-1
size: few

DNA: TGTGCCAGCAGCCCCGATTCGCCCCGACTAGCGGGGGGGCGGGAGACCCAGTACTTC
CDR3: CASSPDSPRLAGGRETQYF
J: TRBJ2-5
D: TRBD2
V: TRBV11-3
size: few

DNA: TGCGCCAGCAGCCCCGGGACAGGGAAGAGGCAGTACTTC
CDR3: CASSPGTGKRQYF
J: TRBJ2-7
D: TRBD1
V: TRBV5-1
size: NA

DNA: TGTGCCAGCAGCCAGGGACAGGGCTTAGGGAATTCACCCCTCCACTTT
CDR3: CASSQGQGLGNSPLHF
J: TRBJ1-6
D: TRBD1
V: TRBV7-9
size: few

DNA: TGTGCCAGCAGTACTTCTTCACAGATACGCTCCTACAATGAGCAGTTCTTC
CDR3: CASSTSSQIRSYNEQFF
J: TRBJ2-1
D: NA
V: TRBV9
size: NA

DNA: TGTGCCAGTATTGGGACTAGCGGGGGTGGAGAGCAGTTCTTC
CDR3: CASIGTSGGGEQFF
J: TRBJ2-1
D: TRBD2
V: TRBV19
size: NA

DNA: TGCGCCAGCAGCATTGGATCCGACCTAGCCAAAAACATTCAGTACTTC
CDR3: CASSIGSDLAKNIQYF
J: TRBJ2-4
D: NA
V: TRBV4-1
size: NA

DNA: TGTGCCAGCAGCTTGTTTGACACTGAAGCTTTCTTT
CDR3: CASSLFDTEAFF
J: TRBJ1-1
D: NA
V: TRBV5-4
size: few

DNA: TGCGCCAGCAGTGGGGGGCTCGGCACAGATACGCAGTATTTT
CDR3: CASSGGLGTDTQYF
J: TRBJ2-3
D: NA
V: TRBV10-1
size: few

DNA: TGTGCCACCAGTGAGGGCAGGGCAGGAGAGACCCAGTACTTC
CDR3: CATSEGRAGETQYF
J: TRBJ2-5
D: NA
V: TRBV24-1
size: NA

DNA: TGTGCCAGCAGCCAAGACCGGGACAGGGTACCCTACGAGCAGTACTTC
CDR3: CASSQDRDRVPYEQYF
J: TRBJ2-7
D: TRBD1
V: TRBV4-2
size: NA

DNA: TGTGCCAGCAGTCGACAGGGAATGAAAGAAAAACTGTTTTTT
CDR3: CASSRQGMKEKLFF
J: TRBJ1-4
D: TRBD1
V: TRBV6-1
size: few